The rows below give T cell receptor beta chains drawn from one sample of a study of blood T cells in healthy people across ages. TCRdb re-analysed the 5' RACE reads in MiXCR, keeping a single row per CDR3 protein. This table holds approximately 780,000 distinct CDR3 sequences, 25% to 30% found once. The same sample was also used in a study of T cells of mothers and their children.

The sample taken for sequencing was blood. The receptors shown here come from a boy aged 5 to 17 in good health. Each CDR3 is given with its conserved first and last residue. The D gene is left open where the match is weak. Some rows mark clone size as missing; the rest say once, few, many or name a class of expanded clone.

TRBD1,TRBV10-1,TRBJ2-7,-,TGCGCCAGCAGTGAGGGTCGACAGGGGGTACGAGGAGAGCAGTACTTC,CASSEGRQGVRGEQYF
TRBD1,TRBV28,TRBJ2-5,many,TGTGCCAGCAGTTTGGGACCCGGGACAGGCGACCAAGAGACCCAGTACTTC,CASSLGPGTGDQETQYF
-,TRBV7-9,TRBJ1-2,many,TGTGCCAGCAGCTTAGAAGGAGGAGGCTACACCTTC,CASSLEGGGYTF
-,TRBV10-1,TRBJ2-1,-,TGCCCTAAAAGCGGAGAGCAGTTCTTC,CPKSGEQFF
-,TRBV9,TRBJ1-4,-,TGTGCCAGCAGCGTAGGGTCCACAGGAGGGGAAAAACTGTTTTTT,CASSVGSTGGEKLFF
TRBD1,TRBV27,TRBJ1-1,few,TGTGCCACCCAAGACAGGGTACGAACAAGGAACACTGAAGCTTTCTTT,CATQDRVRTRNTEAFF
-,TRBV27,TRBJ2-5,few,TGTGCCAGCAGGTCCGACAGAAAAGAGACCCAGTACTTC,CASRSDRKETQYF
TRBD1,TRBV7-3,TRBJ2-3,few,TGTGCCAGCAGCTCCCGACAGGGACGTGGTTGGACAGATACGCAGTATTTT,CASSSRQGRGWTDTQYF
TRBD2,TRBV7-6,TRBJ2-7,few,TGTGCCAGCAGCTTAGGTGCTAGCGGGCTTGACTACGAGCAGTACTTC,CASSLGASGLDYEQYF
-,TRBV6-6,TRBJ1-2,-,TGTGCCAGCAGTTACTCGGGCAAGTCGAGCTATGGCTACACCTTC,CASSYSGKSSYGYTF
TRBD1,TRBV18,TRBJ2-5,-,TGTGCCAGCTCACAGGACAGGCTTTGGGAGACCCAGTACTTC,CASSQDRLWETQYF
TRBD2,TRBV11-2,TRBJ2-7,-,TGTGCCAGCAGCCCAGGGAGGGGCGAGCAGTACTTC,CASSPGRGEQYF